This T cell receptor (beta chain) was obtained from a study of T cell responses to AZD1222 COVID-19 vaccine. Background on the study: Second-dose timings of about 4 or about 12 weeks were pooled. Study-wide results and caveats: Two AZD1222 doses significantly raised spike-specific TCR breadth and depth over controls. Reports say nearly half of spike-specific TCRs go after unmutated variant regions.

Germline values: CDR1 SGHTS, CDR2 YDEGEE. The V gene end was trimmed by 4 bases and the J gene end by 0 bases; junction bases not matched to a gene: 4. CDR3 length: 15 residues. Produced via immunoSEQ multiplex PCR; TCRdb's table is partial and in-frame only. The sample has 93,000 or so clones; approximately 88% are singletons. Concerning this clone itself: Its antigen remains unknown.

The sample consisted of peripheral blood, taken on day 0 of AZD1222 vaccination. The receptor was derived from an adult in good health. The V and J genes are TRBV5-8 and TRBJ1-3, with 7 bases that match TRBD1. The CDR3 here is CASSRGQSSGNTIYF. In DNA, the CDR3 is TGTGCCAGCAGCCGGGGACAGTCCTCTGGAAACACCATATATTTT.